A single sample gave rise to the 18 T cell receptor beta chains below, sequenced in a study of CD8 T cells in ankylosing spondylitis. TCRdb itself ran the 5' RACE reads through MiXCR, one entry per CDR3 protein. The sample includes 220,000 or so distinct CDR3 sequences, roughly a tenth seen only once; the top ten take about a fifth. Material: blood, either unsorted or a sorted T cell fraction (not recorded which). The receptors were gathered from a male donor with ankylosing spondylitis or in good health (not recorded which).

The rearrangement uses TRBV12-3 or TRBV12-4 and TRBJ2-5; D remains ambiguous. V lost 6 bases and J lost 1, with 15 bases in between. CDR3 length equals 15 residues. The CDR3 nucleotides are TGTGCCAGCAGCCCCAGAACGAGCTCCCAAGAGACCCAGTACTTC. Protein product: CASSPRTSSQETQYF.

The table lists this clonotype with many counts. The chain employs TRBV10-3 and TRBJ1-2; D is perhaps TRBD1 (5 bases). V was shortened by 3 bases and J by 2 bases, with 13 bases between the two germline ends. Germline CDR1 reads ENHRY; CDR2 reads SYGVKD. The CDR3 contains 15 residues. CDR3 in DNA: TGTGCCATCAGTGAAGAGAGACAGCCCAACTATGGCTACACCTTC. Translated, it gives CAISEERQPNYGYTF.

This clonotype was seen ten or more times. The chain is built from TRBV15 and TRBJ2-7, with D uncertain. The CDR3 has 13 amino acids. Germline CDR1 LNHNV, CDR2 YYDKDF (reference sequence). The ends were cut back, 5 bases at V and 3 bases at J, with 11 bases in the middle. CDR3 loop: CATSSDGLYEQYF. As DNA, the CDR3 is TGTGCCACCAGCTCGGACGGTCTCTACGAGCAGTACTTC.

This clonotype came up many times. CDR3 DNA sequence: TGTGCCAGCAGTCCGCTGGGAGGAGGGACGTTTACTGAAGCTTTCTTT. Translated, it gives CASSPLGGGTFTEAFF. The J gene is TRBJ1-1, the V gene TRBV3-1; possible D gene TRBD1, 5 bases. Germline assignment: CDR1 LGHDT and CDR2 YNNKEL (reference sequence). The V end was cut by 6 bases, the J end by 5 bases, with 22 bases between. The CDR3 spans 16 residues.

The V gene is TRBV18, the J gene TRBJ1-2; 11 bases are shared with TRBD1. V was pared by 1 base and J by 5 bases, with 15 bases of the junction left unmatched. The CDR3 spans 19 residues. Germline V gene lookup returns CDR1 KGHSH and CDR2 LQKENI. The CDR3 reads CASSPRFLPGQGAGYGYTF. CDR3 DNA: TGTGCCAGCTCACCACGGTTCCTCCCCGGACAGGGGGCAGGATATGGCTACACCTTC. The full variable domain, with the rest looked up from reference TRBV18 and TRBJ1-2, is NAGVMQNPRHLVRRRGQEARLRCSPMKGHSHVYWYRQLPEEGLKFMVYLQKENIIDESGMPKERFSAEFPKEGPSILRIQQVVRGDSAAYFCASSPRFLPGQGAGYGYTFGSGTRLTVV.

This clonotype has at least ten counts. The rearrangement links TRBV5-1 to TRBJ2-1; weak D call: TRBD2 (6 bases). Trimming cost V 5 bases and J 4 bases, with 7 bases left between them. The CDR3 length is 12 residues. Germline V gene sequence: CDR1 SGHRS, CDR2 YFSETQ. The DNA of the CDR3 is TGCGCCAGCAGGGGACTGTACAATGAGCAGTTCTTC. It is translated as CASRGLYNEQFF.

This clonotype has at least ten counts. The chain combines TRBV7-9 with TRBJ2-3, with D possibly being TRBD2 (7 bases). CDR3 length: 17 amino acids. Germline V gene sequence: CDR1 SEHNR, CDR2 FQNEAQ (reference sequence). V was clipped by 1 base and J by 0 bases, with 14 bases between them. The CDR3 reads CASSLDFGGASTDTQYF. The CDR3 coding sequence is TGTGCCAGCAGCTTAGATTTTGGGGGGGCGAGCACAGATACGCAGTATTTT.

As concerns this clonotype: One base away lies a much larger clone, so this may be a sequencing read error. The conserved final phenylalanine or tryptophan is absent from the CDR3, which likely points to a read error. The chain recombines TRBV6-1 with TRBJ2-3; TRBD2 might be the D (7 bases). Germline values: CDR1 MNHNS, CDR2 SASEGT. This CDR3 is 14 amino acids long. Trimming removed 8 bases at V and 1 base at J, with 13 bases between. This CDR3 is CASHREGGTDTQYY. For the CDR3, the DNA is TGTGCCAGCCACAGGGAGGGGGGCACAGATACGCAGTATTAT.

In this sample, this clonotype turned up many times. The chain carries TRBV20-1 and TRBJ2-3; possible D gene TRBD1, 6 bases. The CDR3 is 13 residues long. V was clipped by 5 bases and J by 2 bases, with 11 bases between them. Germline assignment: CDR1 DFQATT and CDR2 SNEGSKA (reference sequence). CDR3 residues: CSAPGQDTDTQYF. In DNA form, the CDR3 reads TGCAGTGCTCCGGGACAAGACACAGATACGCAGTATTTT.

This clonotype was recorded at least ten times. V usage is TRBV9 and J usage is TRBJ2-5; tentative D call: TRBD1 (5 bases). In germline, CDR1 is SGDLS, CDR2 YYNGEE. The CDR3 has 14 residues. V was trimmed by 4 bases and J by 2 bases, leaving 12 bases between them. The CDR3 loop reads CASSPTGKQETQYF. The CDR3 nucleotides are TGTGCCAGCAGCCCAACAGGAAAACAAGAGACCCAGTACTTC.

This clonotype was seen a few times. The CDR3 loop reads CASSRGRESHEQYF. Written as DNA, the CDR3 is TGTGCCAGCAGCCGCGGGAGGGAAAGCCACGAGCAGTACTTC. This chain joins TRBV6-1 and TRBJ2-7, with 9 bases that match TRBD2. The CDR3 totals 14 residues. V dropped 6 bases and J dropped 5; count of bases not matched to a gene: 8. CDR1 MNHNS and CDR2 SASEGT come from the germline V gene.

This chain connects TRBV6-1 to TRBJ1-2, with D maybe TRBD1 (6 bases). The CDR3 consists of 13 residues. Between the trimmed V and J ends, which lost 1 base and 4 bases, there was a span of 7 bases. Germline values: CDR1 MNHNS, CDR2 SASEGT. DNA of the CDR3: TGTGCCAGCAGTGAAGGGACAGCCTATGGCTACACCTTC. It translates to CASSEGTAYGYTF.

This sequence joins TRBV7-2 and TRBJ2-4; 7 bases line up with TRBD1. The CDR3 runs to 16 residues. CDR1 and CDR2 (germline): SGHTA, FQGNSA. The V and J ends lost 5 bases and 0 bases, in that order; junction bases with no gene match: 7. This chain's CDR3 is CASSPQGTLAKNIQYF. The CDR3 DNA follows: TGTGCCAGCAGCCCACAGGGGACCCTAGCCAAAAACATTCAGTACTTC.

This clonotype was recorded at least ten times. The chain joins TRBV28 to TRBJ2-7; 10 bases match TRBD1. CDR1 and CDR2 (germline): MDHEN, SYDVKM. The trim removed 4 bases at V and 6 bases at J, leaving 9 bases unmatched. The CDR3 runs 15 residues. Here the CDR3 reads CASSWGTGVRSEQYF. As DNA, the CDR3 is TGTGCCAGCAGTTGGGGGACAGGGGTTCGCTCCGAGCAGTACTTC.

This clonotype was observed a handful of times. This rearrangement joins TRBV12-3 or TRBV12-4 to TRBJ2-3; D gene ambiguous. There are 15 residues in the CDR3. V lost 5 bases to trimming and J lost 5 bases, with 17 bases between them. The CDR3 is CASSHPTHTGDTQYF. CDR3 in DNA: TGTGCCAGCAGTCACCCCACCCATACTGGAGATACGCAGTATTTT.

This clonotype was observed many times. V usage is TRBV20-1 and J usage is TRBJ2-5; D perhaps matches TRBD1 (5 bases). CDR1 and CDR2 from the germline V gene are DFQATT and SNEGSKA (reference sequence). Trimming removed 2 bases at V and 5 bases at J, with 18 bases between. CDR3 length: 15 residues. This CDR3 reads CSARKDRSSGETQYF. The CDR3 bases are TGCAGTGCTAGAAAAGACCGTAGTTCAGGGGAGACCCAGTACTTC.

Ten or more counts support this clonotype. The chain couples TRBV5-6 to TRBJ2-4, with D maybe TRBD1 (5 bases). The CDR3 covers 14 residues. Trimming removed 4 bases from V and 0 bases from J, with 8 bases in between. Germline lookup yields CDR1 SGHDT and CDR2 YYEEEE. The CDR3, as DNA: TGTGCCAGCAGCGGAACAGGAGCCAAAAACATTCAGTACTTC. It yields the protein CASSGTGAKNIQYF.

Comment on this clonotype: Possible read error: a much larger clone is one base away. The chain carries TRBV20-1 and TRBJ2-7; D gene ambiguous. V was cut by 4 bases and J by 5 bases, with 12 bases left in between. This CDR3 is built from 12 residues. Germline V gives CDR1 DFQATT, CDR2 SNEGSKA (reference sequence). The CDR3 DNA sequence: TGCAGTGCTATTCCAGAGGATGACGAGCAGTACTTC. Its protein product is CSAIPEDDEQYF.